This T cell receptor beta chain emerged from a study of T-cell reconstitution after alpha-beta-depleted transplantation in children. V lost 4 bases, J lost 0 bases, and 16 bases lay in between. CDR3 length: 17 residues. Germline assignment: CDR1 DFQATT and CDR2 SNEGSKA (reference sequence). Molecular barcoding with unique molecular identifiers was used for the TCRbeta library. MiXCR, run by TCRdb on the PCR reads, gives a single entry per CDR3 protein. The data contain hundreds of thousands of distinct CDR3 sequences, less than 15% of them seen just once; the ten biggest clones take up roughly 4.3%. This clonotype originated in a human donor who donated a stem cell graft to a child with Fanconi anemia. The genes are TRBV20-1 and TRBJ1-6; D may be TRBD1 (6 bases). The source was PBMCs, collected from the stem cell graft. The CDR3 DNA reads TGCAGTGCTATAAAGAGGACAGACAGCTCCTATAATTCACCCCTCCACTTT. It specifies CSAIKRTDSSYNSPLHF.